The 26 T cell receptor beta chains presented below share a single source sample, sequenced in a study of T cells after yellow fever vaccination. MiXCR was run by TCRdb on the 5' RACE reads, yielding one entry per CDR3 protein. Of fewer than 400,000 distinct CDR3 sequences listed, around a tenth are singletons. Material: CD4+ T cells sorted from PBMCs, obtained 45 days after the yellow fever booster vaccination. Receptor source: a man aged 18 to 29 who received the YFV17D yellow fever vaccine.

This clonotype was seen a few times. The V call is TRBV6-5, the J call TRBJ2-5; TRBD1 might be the D (6 bases). This CDR3 spans 13 amino acids. V lost 6 bases, J lost 2 bases, and 10 bases lay in between. Germline values: CDR1 MNHEY, CDR2 SVGAGI. The CDR3 bases are TGTGCCAGCAGAGACAGGAGACAAGAGACCCAGTACTTC. Translated: CASRDRRQETQYF.

The table lists this clonotype with a few counts. Here the CDR3 reads CASAQTRVKNIQYF. The CDR3 coding sequence is TGTGCCAGCGCCCAAACAAGGGTCAAAAACATTCAGTACTTC. V gene TRBV6-2 or TRBV6-3 combines with J gene TRBJ2-4; no firm D call. Germline CDR1 MNHEY, CDR2 SVGEGT. The CDR3 is made up of 14 amino acids. V was shortened by 8 bases and J by 3 bases, with 14 bases between the two germline ends.

This clonotype was detected ten times or more. The chain uses TRBV28 and TRBJ2-5; D might be TRBD2 (5 bases). The CDR3 is 15 amino acids. Germline CDR1 reads MDHEN; CDR2 reads SYDVKM. Between the trimmed V and J ends, which lost 5 bases and 2 bases, there was a span of 15 bases. The CDR3 is CASSPSPGIQETQYF. The CDR3 DNA sequence: TGTGCCAGCAGTCCCTCGCCCGGGATTCAAGAGACCCAGTACTTC.

The chain has TRBV7-9 and TRBJ1-2; no reliable D call. The germline gives CDR1 SEHNR, CDR2 FQNEAQ (reference sequence). The CDR3 length is 15 residues. V gave up 3 bases and J gave up 0 bases, with 11 bases separating them. CDR3 in DNA: TGTGCCAGCAGCTTCGGACGTTCAGCTAACTATGGCTACACCTTC. The encoded protein is CASSFGRSANYGYTF.

Regarding this clonotype: The junction and the germline gene differ at one end; a read error may be behind it. This chain joins TRBV9 and TRBJ2-5; D is undetermined. This CDR3 comprises 10 residues. In germline, CDR1 is SGDLS, CDR2 YYNGEE. The CDR3 here is CASLLESQYF. The CDR3 nucleotides read TGTGCCAGCTTGCTAGAGTCCCAGTACTTC. Full variable domain (rest looked up from reference TRBV9 and TRBJ2-5): DSGVTQTPKHLITATGQRVTLRCSPRSGDLSVYWYQQSLDQGLQFLIQYYNGEERAKGNILERFSAQQFPDLHSELNLSSLELGDSALYFCASLLESQYFGPGTRLLVL.

Ten or more counts support this clonotype. The chain combines TRBV11-3 with TRBJ2-3; D is perhaps TRBD1 or TRBD2 (6 bases each). With 5 bases removed from V and 6 bases from J, the gap between germline ends came to 15 bases. The CDR3 has 14 residues. Germline V CDR1 and CDR2: SGHNT, YENEEA. CDR3 region: CASSATQGRDTQYF. In DNA form, the CDR3 reads TGTGCCAGCAGCGCCACTCAGGGGAGGGATACGCAGTATTTT.

This clonotype occurred a few times. The rearrangement links TRBV5-1 to TRBJ2-5, with a tentative D call TRBD1 (5 bases). The CDR3 loop spans 14 amino acids. V was trimmed by 0 bases and J by 7 bases, leaving 13 bases between them. From germline, CDR1 is SGHRS and CDR2 YFSETQ. The CDR3 sequence is CASSLDRGSGTQYF. For the CDR3, the DNA is TGCGCCAGCAGCTTGGATAGGGGTTCGGGGACCCAGTACTTC.

This clonotype was seen more than once but under ten times. In nucleotides, the CDR3 is TGTGCCACCAGCAGAAGCAATCAGCCCCAGCATTTT. Protein sequence: CATSRSNQPQHF. This sequence joins TRBV6-2 or TRBV6-3 and TRBJ1-5; D call uncertain. Deletions cut 10 bases from V and 1 base from J, with 8 bases between. Germline assignment: CDR1 MNHEY and CDR2 SVGEGT. The CDR3 totals 12 residues.

This clonotype appeared many times. The chain links TRBV6-5 to TRBJ2-1; TRBD1 aligns across 7 bases. Losses at the gene ends were 7 bases for V and 8 bases for J; bases not matched to a gene: 2. The CDR3 runs to 11 residues. Germline V lookup: CDR1 MNHEY, CDR2 SVGAGI. The DNA of the CDR3 is TGTGCCAGCACGACAGGGTATGAGCAGTTCTTC. It yields the protein CASTTGYEQFF.

This chain joins TRBV15 and TRBJ1-1, with D possibly matching TRBD1 (6 bases). The CDR3 totals 15 residues. Trimming cost V 1 base and J 4 bases, with 13 bases left between them. The V gene's germline CDR1 is LNHNV and CDR2 YYDKDF (reference sequence). CDR3 sequence (DNA): TGTGCCACCAGCAGAGGGGGGGCTGGGTCCACTGAAGCTTTCTTT. It codes for CATSRGGAGSTEAFF.

Relative to its sample, this clonotype is medium-sized. The chain combines TRBV7-2 with TRBJ2-5; D might be TRBD2 (6 bases). This CDR3 is 14 amino acids long. The germline V and J ends were trimmed by 2 bases and 5 bases, with 12 bases remaining between them. The germline V gene encodes CDR1 SGHTA and CDR2 FQGNSA. This chain's CDR3 is CASSLMVAGETQYF. DNA of the CDR3: TGTGCCAGCAGCTTAATGGTGGCGGGGGAGACCCAGTACTTC.

J is TRBJ1-1 and V is TRBV6-5; possibly TRBD1 for D (5 bases). The ends were cut back, 10 bases at V and 0 bases at J, with 18 bases in the middle. The CDR3 contains 15 residues. The germline CDR1 and CDR2 sequences are MNHEY and SVGAGI. CDR3 amino acids: CATLLSGTVNTEAFF. CDR3 DNA: TGTGCCACCCTTTTATCCGGGACGGTGAACACTGAAGCTTTCTTT.

This clonotype occurred a few times. In nucleotides, the CDR3 is TGCGCCAGCAGGCGCGCCCAGGAAGGGGCCTACGAGCAGTACTTC. Translated, it gives CASRRAQEGAYEQYF. The gene calls are TRBV5-1 and TRBJ2-7, with D perhaps TRBD1 (5 bases). The CDR3 spans 15 residues. Between the trimmed V and J ends, which lost 5 bases and 2 bases, there was a span of 17 bases. The germline V gene encodes CDR1 SGHRS and CDR2 YFSETQ.

The J gene is TRBJ1-6, the V gene TRBV6-1; D is unresolved. Germline CDR1 reads MNHNS; CDR2 reads SASEGT. Trimming pared 2 bases from V and 9 bases from J, leaving 14 bases between. This CDR3 region has 15 residues. CDR3 in amino acids: CASSEQPQMLSPLHF. In DNA, the CDR3 is TGTGCCAGCAGTGAACAACCGCAGATGCTTTCACCCCTCCACTTT.

This clonotype was observed at least ten times. The rearrangement joins TRBV5-1 to TRBJ2-7, with D maybe TRBD2 (5 bases). The CDR3 loop spans 14 amino acids. The germline gives CDR1 SGHRS, CDR2 YFSETQ. Trimming shortened V by 8 bases and J by 0 bases, and 15 bases separated the two germline ends. For the CDR3, the DNA is TGCGCCAGTAGACGAGGACGGGACTCCTACGAGCAGTACTTC. It encodes CASRRGRDSYEQYF.

This clonotype has a handful of counts. V is TRBV6-6 and J is TRBJ1-5; D possibly corresponds to TRBD1 (6 bases). The CDR3 totals 15 residues. Germline CDR1 and CDR2: MNHNY and SVGAGI (reference sequence). V was shortened by 3 bases and J by 0 bases, with 9 bases between the two germline ends. CDR3 sequence reads: CASSYQQGSNQPQHF. The CDR3 coding sequence is TGTGCCAGCAGTTATCAACAGGGTAGCAATCAGCCCCAGCATTTT.

This clonotype was seen a handful of times. The genes are TRBV10-3 and TRBJ2-1, with TRBD2 matching over 10 bases. Germline trimming cut 11 bases from V and 7 bases from J; bases unmatched to any gene: 11. CDR1 is ENHRY, CDR2 SYGVKD, per germline. The CDR3 runs to 14 residues. The CDR3 here is CAGSAGGPGNEQFF. The CDR3 nucleotides are TGTGCCGGTTCAGCGGGGGGGCCGGGAAATGAGCAGTTCTTC.

The chain links TRBV9 to TRBJ2-3; perhaps TRBD2 as D (5 bases). This CDR3 has 12 residues. Trimming shortened V by 6 bases and J by 8 bases, and 13 bases separated the two germline ends. Germline V CDR1 and CDR2: SGDLS, YYNGEE. DNA of the CDR3: TGTGCCAGCAATCGGGAAACCGGTACGCAGTATTTT. Amino acid sequence: CASNRETGTQYF.

This chain links TRBV5-1 with TRBJ2-5; D gene ambiguous. The CDR3 runs 14 residues. Trimming stripped 0 bases from V and 5 bases from J, with 11 bases between. CDR1 and CDR2 from the germline V gene are SGHRS and YFSETQ. The chain's CDR3 is CASSLVAVLETQYF. As DNA, the CDR3 is TGCGCCAGCAGCTTGGTGGCAGTCTTGGAGACCCAGTACTTC.

This clonotype was seen more than once but under ten times. V usage is TRBV12-3 or TRBV12-4 and J usage is TRBJ1-1; D is uncertain. The CDR3 has 13 residues. V lost 3 bases to trimming and J lost 5 bases, with 10 bases between them. The CDR3 coding sequence is TGTGCCAGCAGTTTGATGTTTCGGACTGAAGCTTTCTTT. Translated, it gives CASSLMFRTEAFF.

This clonotype was counted only a few times. V is TRBV18 and J is TRBJ2-6; no definite D call. CDR1 is KGHSH, CDR2 LQKENI, per germline. CDR3 length: 17 amino acids. Trimming cost V 2 bases and J 0 bases, with 11 bases left between them. CDR3 sequence (DNA): TGTGCCAGCTCACCATTCCGACTGACCTCTGGGGCCAACGTCCTGACTTTC. Translating it yields CASSPFRLTSGANVLTF.

The chain uses TRBV10-3 and TRBJ2-1; TRBD2 aligns across 7 bases. From germline, CDR1 is ENHRY and CDR2 SYGVKD. The trim removed 10 bases at V and 6 bases at J, leaving 9 bases unmatched. CDR3 size: 13 residues. CDR3 DNA: TGTGCCAGTGGGGGGGGGATTCTCAATGAGCAGTTCTTC. Its translation: CASGGGILNEQFF.

The chain joins TRBV4-1 to TRBJ1-1, with D unclear. The V end was cut by 1 base, the J end by 1 base, with 13 bases between. There are 16 residues in the CDR3. Germline CDR1 is MGHRA and CDR2 is YSYEKL. Here the CDR3 reads CASSQGEQRRNTEAFF. The CDR3 DNA sequence: TGCGCCAGCAGCCAAGGGGAACAGAGGAGGAACACTGAAGCTTTCTTT.

The genes are TRBV6-4 and TRBJ1-2, with TRBD1 as a possible D gene (6 bases). This CDR3 spans 13 amino acids. Trimming left V 6 bases short and J 8 bases short, with 16 bases between. The germline gives CDR1 MRHNA, CDR2 SNTAGT. In nucleotides, the CDR3 is TGTGCCAGCAGATCACAGGGTGTAGGAGGCTACACCTTC. Its protein product is CASRSQGVGGYTF.

This clonotype showed up just a few times. V and J are TRBV24-1 and TRBJ2-7; D is unclear. Trimming took 4 bases from V and 2 from J, leaving 2 bases between them. This CDR3 contains 11 residues. From germline, CDR1 is KGHDR and CDR2 SFDVKD. The CDR3 region is CATSDPYEQYV. The CDR3 nucleotides read TGTGCCACCAGTGACCCCTACGAGCAGTACGTC.

The chain has TRBV2 and TRBJ1-1, with unresolved D. The ends were cut back, 1 base at V and 3 bases at J, with 6 bases in the middle. This CDR3 has 13 amino acids. Germline CDR1 reads SNHLY; CDR2 reads FYNNEI. The CDR3 DNA follows: TGTGCCAGCAGTGAAGAACGGGACACTGAAGCTTTCTTT. This codes for CASSEERDTEAFF.